The clone carrying this TCR beta chain was seen only a few times. The CDR3 is 13 amino acids. Germline assignment: CDR1 MNHEY and CDR2 SVGEGT. Trimming shortened V by 6 bases and J by 6 bases, and 13 bases separated the two germline ends. These data come from a study of blood T cells in healthy people across ages. PCR was performed a second time for about 6 to 12 cycles using a sample-barcoded 5' primer and a J-beta primer mix. MiXCR, applied by TCRdb to the 5' RACE reads, yields one record per CDR3 protein. The sample lists fewer than 900,000 distinct CDR3 sequences, 36% occurring once. Sequencing input: blood. This TCR came from a man aged 18 to 30 in good health. The chain recombines TRBV6-2 or TRBV6-3 with TRBJ2-3; D possibly corresponds to TRBD2 (5 bases). CDR3 sequence: CASRRADPDTQYF. CDR3 in DNA: TGTGCCAGCAGACGAGCGGACCCGGATACGCAGTATTTT.